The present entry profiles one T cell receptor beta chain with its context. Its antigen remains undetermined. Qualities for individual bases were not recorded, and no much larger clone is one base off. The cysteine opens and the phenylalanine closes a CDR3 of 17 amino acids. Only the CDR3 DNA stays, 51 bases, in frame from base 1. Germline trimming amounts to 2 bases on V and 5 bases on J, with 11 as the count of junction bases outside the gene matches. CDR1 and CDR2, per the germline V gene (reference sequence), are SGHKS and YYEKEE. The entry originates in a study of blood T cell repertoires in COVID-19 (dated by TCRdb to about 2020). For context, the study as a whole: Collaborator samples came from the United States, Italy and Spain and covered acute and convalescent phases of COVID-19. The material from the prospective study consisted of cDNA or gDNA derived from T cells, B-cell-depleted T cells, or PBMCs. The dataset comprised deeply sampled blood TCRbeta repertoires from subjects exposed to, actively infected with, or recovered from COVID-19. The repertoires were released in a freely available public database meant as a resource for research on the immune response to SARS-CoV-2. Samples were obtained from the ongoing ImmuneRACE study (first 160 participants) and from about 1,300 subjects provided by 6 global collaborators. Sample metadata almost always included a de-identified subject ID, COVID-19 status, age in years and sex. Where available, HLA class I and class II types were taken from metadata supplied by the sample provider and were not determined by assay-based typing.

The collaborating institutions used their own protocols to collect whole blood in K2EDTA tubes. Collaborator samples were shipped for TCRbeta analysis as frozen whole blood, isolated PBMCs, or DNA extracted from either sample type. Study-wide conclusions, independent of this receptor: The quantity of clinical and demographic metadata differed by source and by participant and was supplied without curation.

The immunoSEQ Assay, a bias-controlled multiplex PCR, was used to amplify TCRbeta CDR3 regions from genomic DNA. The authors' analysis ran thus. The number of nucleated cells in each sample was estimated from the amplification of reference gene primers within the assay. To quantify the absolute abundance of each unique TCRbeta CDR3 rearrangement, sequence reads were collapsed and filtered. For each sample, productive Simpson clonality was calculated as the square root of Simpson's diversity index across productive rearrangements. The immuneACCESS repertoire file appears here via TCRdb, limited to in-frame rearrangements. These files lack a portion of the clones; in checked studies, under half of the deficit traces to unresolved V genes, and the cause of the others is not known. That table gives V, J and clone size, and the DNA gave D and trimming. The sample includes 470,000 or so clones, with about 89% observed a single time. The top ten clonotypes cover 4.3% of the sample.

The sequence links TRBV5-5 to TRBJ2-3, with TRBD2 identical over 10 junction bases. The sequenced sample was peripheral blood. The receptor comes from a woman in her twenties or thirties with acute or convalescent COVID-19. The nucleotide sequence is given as TGTGCCAGCAGCTTAGGCCCTACTAGCGGGGTTAAAGATACGCAGTATTTT. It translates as CASSLGPTSGVKDTQYF.